This TCR beta chain was sequenced during a study of a mutant IDH1 vaccine in newly diagnosed glioma. This table comes from immunoSEQ multiplex PCR, and its TCRdb copy is limited to in-frame clones, with some not included. In the table there are some 30,000 clones, about 90% of which are singletons. As for this clone: Its antigen is as yet unknown.

Germline lookup yields CDR1 SGHTA and CDR2 FQGNSA. Trimming shortened V by 1 base and J by 5 bases, and 11 bases separated the two germline ends. This CDR3 contains 14 residues. The time point here: week 11, during vaccination. Vaccinated patients received 300 ug of mutant IDH1 20-mer peptide per dose, with topical imiquimod. The material sequenced was PBMCs, taken from a glioma patient whose treatment included an IDH1 peptide vaccine. The chain joins TRBV7-2 to TRBJ2-5; D call uncertain. The sequence derives from a man younger than 30 with glioma. The CDR3 spells CASSLEMGAETQYF. The CDR3 DNA reads as TGTGCCAGCAGCTTAGAGATGGGCGCGGAGACCCAGTACTTC.